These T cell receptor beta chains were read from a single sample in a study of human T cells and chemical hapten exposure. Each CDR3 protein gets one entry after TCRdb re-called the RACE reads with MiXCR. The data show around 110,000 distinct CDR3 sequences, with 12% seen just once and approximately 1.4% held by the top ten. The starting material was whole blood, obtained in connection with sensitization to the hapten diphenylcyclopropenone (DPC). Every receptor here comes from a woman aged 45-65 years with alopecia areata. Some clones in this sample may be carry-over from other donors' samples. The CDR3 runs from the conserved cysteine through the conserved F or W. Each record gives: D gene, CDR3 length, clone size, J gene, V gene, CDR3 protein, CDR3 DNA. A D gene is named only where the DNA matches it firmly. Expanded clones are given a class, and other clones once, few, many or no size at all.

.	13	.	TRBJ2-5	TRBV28	CASSQNIQETQYF	TGTGCCAGCAGTCAGAATATCCAAGAGACCCAGTACTTC
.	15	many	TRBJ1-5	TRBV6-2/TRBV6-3	CASSYSGRANQPQHF	TGTGCCAGCAGTTACTCCGGCAGGGCCAATCAGCCCCAGCATTTT
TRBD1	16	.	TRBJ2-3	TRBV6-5	CASSYSIGTASDTQYF	TGTGCCAGCAGTTACTCGATAGGGACAGCGTCAGATACGCAGTATTTT
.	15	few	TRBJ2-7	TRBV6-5	CASTLQPGQTYEQYF	TGTGCCAGCACCTTGCAACCGGGACAAACCTACGAGCAGTACTTC
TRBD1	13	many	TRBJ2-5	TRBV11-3	CASSRGTEETQYF	TGTGCCAGCAGCCGTGGGACAGAAGAGACCCAGTACTTC
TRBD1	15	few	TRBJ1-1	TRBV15	CATSRGRGLNTEAFF	TGTGCCACCAGCAGAGGAAGGGGGCTCAACACTGAAGCTTTCTTT
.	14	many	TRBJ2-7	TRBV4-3	CASSPGGGSFEQYF	TGCGCCAGCAGCCCAGGGGGGGGAAGCTTCGAGCAGTACTTC
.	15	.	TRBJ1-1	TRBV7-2	CASTPGGALNTEAFF	TGTGCCAGCACCCCAGGAGGGGCCTTGAACACTGAAGCTTTCTTT
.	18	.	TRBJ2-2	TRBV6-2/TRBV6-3	CASSSRGQFVGNTGELFF	TGTGCCAGCAGTTCCCGAGGGCAGTTCGTGGGCAACACCGGGGAGCTGTTTTTT
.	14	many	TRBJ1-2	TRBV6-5	CASSYLPSGYGYTF	TGTGCCAGCAGTTACCTGCCTTCTGGCTATGGCTACACCTTC
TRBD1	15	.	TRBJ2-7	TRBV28	CASSLNRGSSYEQYF	TGTGCCAGCAGTTTAAACAGGGGCTCCTCCTACGAGCAGTACTTC
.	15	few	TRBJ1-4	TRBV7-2	CASRSGRTYNEKLFF	TGTGCCAGCAGATCTGGACGGACCTATAATGAAAAACTGTTTTTT
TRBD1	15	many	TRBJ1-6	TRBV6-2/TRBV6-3	CASSRPTGANSPLHF	TGTGCCAGCAGCCGTCCGACAGGGGCTAATTCACCCCTCCACTTT
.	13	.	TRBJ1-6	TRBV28	CASSPVLVGPLHF	TGTGCCAGCAGCCCGGTACTAGTCGGACCCCTCCACTTT
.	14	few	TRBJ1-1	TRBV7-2	CASSFSQGNTEAFF	TGTGCCAGCAGCTTCTCCCAGGGGAACACTGAAGCTTTCTTT
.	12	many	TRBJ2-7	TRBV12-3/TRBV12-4	CASGGPNYEQYF	TGTGCCAGCGGCGGACCGAACTACGAGCAGTACTTC
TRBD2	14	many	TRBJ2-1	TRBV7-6	CASSHQGGDNEQFF	TGTGCCAGCAGCCACCAGGGAGGGGATAATGAGCAGTTCTTC
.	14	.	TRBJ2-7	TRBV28	CASSPGTAYVEQYF	TGTGCCAGCAGCCCTGGGACTGCCTACGTGGAGCAGTACTTC
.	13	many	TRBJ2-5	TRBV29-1	CSVERGAGETQYF	TGCAGCGTTGAGAGGGGAGCGGGAGAGACCCAGTACTTC
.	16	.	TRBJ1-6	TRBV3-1	CASSQDGSSYNSPLHF	TGTGCCAGCAGCCAAGACGGTAGCTCCTATAATTCACCCCTCCACTTT
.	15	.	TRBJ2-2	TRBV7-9	CASSFARGVTGELFF	TGTGCCAGCAGCTTCGCCAGGGGTGTAACCGGGGAGCTGTTTTTT
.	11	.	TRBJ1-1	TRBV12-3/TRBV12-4	CASSLRGRAFF	TGTGCCAGCAGTTTACGGGGTCGGGCTTTCTTT
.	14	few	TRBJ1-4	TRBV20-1	CSASVGRENEKLFF	TGCAGTGCTAGCGTCGGCAGGGAGAATGAAAAACTGTTTTTT
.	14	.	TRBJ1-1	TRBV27	CASSPQLANTEAFF	TGTGCCAGCAGTCCACAACTCGCGAACACTGAAGCTTTCTTT
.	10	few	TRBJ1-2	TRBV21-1	CASNNYGYTF	TGTGCCAGCAACAACTATGGCTACACCTTC
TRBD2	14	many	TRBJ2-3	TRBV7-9	CASTTRGTDYGVYF	TGTGCCAGCACCACGCGGGGGACCGACTACGGGGTGTATTTT
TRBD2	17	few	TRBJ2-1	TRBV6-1	CASRGSLGLAGGNEQFF	TGTGCCAGCCGCGGAAGCCTGGGACTAGCGGGAGGCAATGAGCAGTTCTTC
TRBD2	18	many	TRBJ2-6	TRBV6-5	CASSRLAGAFAGANVLTF	TGTGCCAGCAGCCGACTAGCGGGAGCTTTCGCTGGGGCCAACGTCCTGACTTTC
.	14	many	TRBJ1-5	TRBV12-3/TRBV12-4	CASSLMLENQPQHF	TGTGCCAGCAGTTTAATGCTGGAAAATCAGCCCCAGCATTTT
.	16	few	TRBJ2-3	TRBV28	CASSFDQGKGTDTQYF	TGTGCCAGCAGTTTTGATCAGGGGAAGGGCACAGATACGCAGTATTTT
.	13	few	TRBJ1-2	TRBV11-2	CASSRGTDYGYTF	TGTGCCAGCAGCCGTGGGACGGACTATGGCTACACCTTC
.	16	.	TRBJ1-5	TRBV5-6	CASNNRTLVSNQPQHF	TGTGCCAGCAACAACCGGACATTAGTTAGCAATCAGCCCCAGCATTTT
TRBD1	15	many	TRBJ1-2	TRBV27	CASTSPGTGATGYTF	TGTGCCAGCACCTCCCCAGGGACAGGGGCGACTGGCTACACCTTC
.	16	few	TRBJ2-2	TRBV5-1	CASSPPVSEDTGELFF	TGCGCCAGCAGCCCCCCCGTGAGCGAGGACACCGGGGAGCTGTTTTTT
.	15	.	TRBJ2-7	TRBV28	CASKPFIQGVGEQYF	TGTGCCAGCAAACCCTTTATCCAGGGAGTGGGCGAGCAGTACTTC
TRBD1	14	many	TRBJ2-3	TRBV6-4	CASSDGQGADTQYF	TGTGCCAGCAGTGACGGACAGGGGGCAGATACGCAGTATTTT
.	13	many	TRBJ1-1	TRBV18	CASWTTGNTEAFF	TGTGCCAGCTGGACCACAGGGAACACTGAAGCTTTCTTT
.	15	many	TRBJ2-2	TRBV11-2	CASSSRPLNTGELFF	TGTGCCAGCAGCTCCCGCCCCTTGAACACCGGGGAGCTGTTTTTT
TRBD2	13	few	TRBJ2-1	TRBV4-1	CASRLAGANEQFF	TGCGCCAGCAGGCTAGCGGGGGCGAATGAGCAGTTCTTC
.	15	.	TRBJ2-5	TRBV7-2	CASRLDNGGRKTQYF	TGTGCCAGCAGGCTAGATAATGGAGGGAGGAAGACCCAGTACTTC
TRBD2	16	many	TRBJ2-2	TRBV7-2	CASSLRLAMGTGELFF	TGTGCCAGCAGCTTAAGACTAGCTATGGGCACCGGGGAGCTGTTTTTT
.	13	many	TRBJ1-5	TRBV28	CASSLDRIQPQHF	TGTGCCAGCAGCCTCGACAGGATCCAGCCCCAGCATTTT
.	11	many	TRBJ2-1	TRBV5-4	CASSLSSEQFF	TGTGCCAGCAGCTTAAGCTCTGAGCAGTTCTTC
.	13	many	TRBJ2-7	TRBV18	CASSPTQTYEQYF	TGTGCCAGCTCACCCACCCAGACCTACGAGCAGTACTTC
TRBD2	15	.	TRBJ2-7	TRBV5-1	CASSFGTSGSYEQYF	TGCGCCAGCAGCTTTGGGACTAGCGGGAGTTACGAGCAGTACTTC
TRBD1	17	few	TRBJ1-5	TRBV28	CASSFQTGATRAQPQHF	TGTGCCAGCAGTTTCCAAACAGGGGCCACTCGGGCTCAGCCCCAGCATTTT
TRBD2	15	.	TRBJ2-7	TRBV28	CASIPSGTSSYEQYF	TGTGCCAGCATCCCGAGCGGGACTAGCTCCTACGAGCAGTACTTC
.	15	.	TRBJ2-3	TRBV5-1	CASSFETGPTDTQYF	TGCGCCAGCAGCTTCGAGACAGGTCCCACAGATACGCAGTATTTT
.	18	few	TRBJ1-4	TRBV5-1	CASTISLQGKVTNEKLFF	TGCGCCAGCACGATCAGTCTCCAGGGAAAAGTGACTAATGAAAAACTGTTTTTT
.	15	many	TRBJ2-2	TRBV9	CASSAGGANTGELFF	TGTGCCAGCAGCGCCGGAGGGGCGAACACCGGGGAGCTGTTTTTT
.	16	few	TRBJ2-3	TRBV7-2	CASSLVGAGRTDTQYF	TGTGCCAGCAGCTTAGTAGGGGCAGGGCGCACAGATACGCAGTATTTT
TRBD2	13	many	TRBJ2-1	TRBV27	CASRLAGYNEQFF	TGTGCCAGCAGGCTAGCGGGGTACAATGAGCAGTTCTTC
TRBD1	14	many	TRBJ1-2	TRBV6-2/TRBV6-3	CASRTQQGSNGYTF	TGTGCCAGCAGGACTCAACAGGGGAGTAATGGCTACACCTTC
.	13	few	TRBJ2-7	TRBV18	CASSQGGAYEQYF	TGTGCCAGCTCACAGGGAGGTGCCTACGAGCAGTACTTC
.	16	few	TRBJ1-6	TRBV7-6	CASSCIRMRVNSPLHF	TGTGCCAGCAGCTGCATCAGGATGAGGGTTAATTCACCCCTCCACTTT
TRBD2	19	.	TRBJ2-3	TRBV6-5	CASRLNGLAGGRSTDTQYF	TGTGCCAGCAGACTGAATGGACTAGCGGGGGGCAGAAGCACAGATACGCAGTATTTT
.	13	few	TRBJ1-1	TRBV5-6	CASSVRENTEAFF	TGTGCCAGCAGCGTCCGGGAGAACACTGAAGCTTTCTTT
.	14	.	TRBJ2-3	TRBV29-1	CSVGSGRSTDTQYF	TGCAGCGTTGGTAGCGGAAGGAGCACAGATACGCAGTATTTT